In this sample, the clone carrying this T cell receptor beta chain turned up many times. Its cognate antigen is unknown. This entry belongs to a study of T-cell memory formation after mild COVID-19. Study outcomes and limitations: While clones contracting from day 15 to 85 were balanced between CD4 and CD8, later expanders leaned CD4+. Contracting CD4+ clones were located mainly in CM and EM, and CD8+ clones in EMRA.

Germline-derived CDR1 and CDR2 are SEHNR and FQNEAQ (reference sequence). The CDR3 sequence is 15 residues long. V lost 7 bases and J 8 bases, leaving 21 bases between the germline ends. TCRdb independently ran MiXCR on the 5' RACE reads; one entry per CDR3 protein. The sample contains 6,000 to 7,000 distinct CDR3 sequences, about a fifth of which appear only once. Sequencing was done on a sample of PBMCs or a T cell subset sorted from them (not recorded which). The sequence was collected from an adult woman who had mild COVID-19 (a few samples of this study predate the infection). Cell type and time point are not known. This chain connects TRBV7-9 to TRBJ2-4; D remains ambiguous. This CDR3 reads CASNFMESGFDIQYF. The CDR3 bases are TGTGCCAGCAATTTTATGGAGAGTGGTTTTGACATTCAGTACTTC. Together with reference TRBV7-9 and TRBJ2-4, the CDR3 gives the full variable domain: DTGVSQNPRHKITKRGQNVTFRCDPISEHNRLYWYRQTLGQGPEFLTYFQNEAQLEKSRLLSDRFSAERPKGSFSTLEIQRTEQGDSAMYLCASNFMESGFDIQYFGAGTRLSVL.